These 3 T cell receptor beta chains were all obtained from the same sample, sequenced in a study of blood T cell repertoires in COVID-19. Repertoires were generated with immunoSEQ multiplex PCR, while TCRdb's copy carries only in-frame clones and drops some. This table holds 180,000 or so clones, approximately 88% found once. Sequenced material: PBMCs or T cells enriched from blood (not recorded which). The receptors come from a woman in her sixties who had recovered from COVID-19.

This sequence joins TRBV28 and TRBJ2-7; 10 bases fit TRBD2. Germline V gene sequence: CDR1 MDHEN, CDR2 SYDVKM. CDR3 size: 16 residues. The junction had 8 bases not matched to a gene; V was cut back by 6 bases and J by 0 bases. CDR3: CASSWGLALSSYEQYF. In nucleotides, the CDR3 is TGTGCCAGCAGCTGGGGACTAGCGTTGAGCTCCTACGAGCAGTACTTC.

This chain uses TRBV6-5 with TRBJ1-3, with D possibly TRBD1 on 6 matching bases. This CDR3 region has 14 residues. Between the trimmed V and J ends, which lost 7 bases and 2 bases, there was a span of 12 bases. Germline CDR1 reads MNHEY; CDR2 reads SVGAGI. CDR3 nucleotide sequence: TGTGCCAGCAAACCACAGGGAGCTGGAAACACCATATATTTT. Amino acid sequence: CASKPQGAGNTIYF.

This chain joins TRBV5-6 and TRBJ1-6; 7 positions agree with TRBD1. Germline V CDR1 and CDR2: SGHDT, YYEEEE. This CDR3 has 15 residues. The V segment lost 2 bases and the J segment 9 bases; nucleotides outside the gene matches: 8. In DNA, the CDR3 is TGTGCCAGCAGCTTAAACCTAAACAGGGGTTCACCCCTCCACTTT. It encodes CASSLNLNRGSPLHF. Full variable domain (remainder filled in from reference TRBV5-6 and TRBJ1-6): DAGVTQSPTHLIKTRGQQVTLRCSPKSGHDTVSWYQQALGQGPQFIFQYYEEEERQRGNFPDRFSGHQFPNYSSELNVNALLLGDSALYLCASSLNLNRGSPLHFGNGTRLTVT.